This TCR beta chain derives from a study of beta chain features in type 1 diabetes. Notes on the study in general: Moderate yet significant TCRB CDR3 shortening was seen in Type 1 diabetes patients in all four CD4+ subsets.

A CD45RO/CCR7/CD25/CD127/CD95/CD27 panel sorted naive, central memory, regulatory and stem cell-like memory CD4+ cells. Every sorted population was more than 98% pure. This clone has only a few counts. The target antigen is unknown. Expressed TCRB transcripts were sequenced because the entire RNA isolate underwent reverse transcription. About 3.6 million reads was the average for naive, central memory and regulatory T cell samples. Assay: immunoSEQ multiplex PCR; the TCRdb copy retains only in-frame clones and omits some. Of about 270,000 clones listed, roughly an eighth are singletons. Germline V gene lookup returns CDR1 SGHKS and CDR2 YYEKEE (reference sequence). This CDR3 region has 13 residues. V was shortened by 5 bases and J by 1 base, with 9 bases between the two germline ends.

The sequence was collected from a man younger than 40 with type 1 diabetes. The chain is built from TRBV5-5 and TRBJ2-5; no clear D. The sequenced sample was naive CD4+ T cells from blood. CDR3 coding DNA: TGTGCCAGCAGGTCGTCCCCCCAAGAGACCCAGTACTTC. This codes for CASRSSPQETQYF.